The 27 T cell receptor beta chains below were found in one sample sequenced in a study of blood T cells in healthy people across ages. With a J-beta primer mix and a sample-barcoded 5' primer, a second PCR ran about 6 to 11 cycles. TCRdb recomputed calls from the 5' RACE reads with MiXCR, one row per CDR3 protein. Of approximately 680,000 distinct CDR3 sequences detected, about 30% appear once; the ten largest clones hold 15%. The sequenced material came from blood. The origin of the receptors is a woman older than 75 in good health.

This chain uses TRBV5-1 with TRBJ1-6, with D perhaps matching TRBD1 (6 bases). This CDR3 has 14 amino acids. Germline lookup yields CDR1 SGHRS and CDR2 YFSETQ. Trimming removed 4 bases at V and 10 bases at J, with 15 bases between. CDR3 region: CASSPDSQRSPLHF. The DNA of the CDR3 is TGCGCCAGCAGCCCGGACAGTCAAAGATCACCCCTCCACTTT.

This clonotype was seen repeatedly, ten times or more. The chain carries TRBV6-2 or TRBV6-3 and TRBJ2-7; D may be TRBD1 or TRBD2 (6 bases each). The CDR3 runs 12 residues. Between the trimmed V and J ends, which lost 8 bases and 3 bases, there was a span of 11 bases. Germline V gene data show CDR1 as MNHEY and CDR2 as SVGEGT. The CDR3 region is CASAGHNYEQYF. The CDR3, as DNA: TGTGCCAGCGCGGGACATAACTACGAGCAGTACTTC.

This chain connects TRBV29-1 to TRBJ2-7; D remains ambiguous. Trimming left V 4 bases short and J 5 bases short, with 12 bases between. Germline CDR1 SQVTM, CDR2 ANQGSEA. The CDR3 consists of 12 residues. The CDR3 DNA reads TGCAGCGTTGGTTTCGTTCGGGACGAGCAGTACTTC. Its translation: CSVGFVRDEQYF.

CDR3 sequence (DNA): TGCAGTGCTAGGCGGGACAGCCGGGAGGAGCAGTACTTC. Its translation: CSARRDSREEQYF. The chain carries TRBV20-1 and TRBJ2-7; possibly TRBD1 for D (7 bases). This CDR3 contains 13 residues. Germline assignment: CDR1 DFQATT and CDR2 SNEGSKA (reference sequence). Trimming took off 3 bases at V and 7 bases at J, with 16 bases between the two ends.

This clonotype was picked up many times. V gene TRBV9 combines with J gene TRBJ2-7; perhaps TRBD1 as D (7 bases). Trimming took 0 bases from V and 6 from J, leaving 13 bases between them. The germline gives CDR1 SGDLS, CDR2 YYNGEE. The CDR3 covers 14 residues. DNA for the CDR3: TGTGCCAGCAGCGTAGCGGCAGGGGGAGGCGAGCAGTACTTC. This codes for CASSVAAGGGEQYF.

This clonotype has ten or more counts. The chain joins TRBV7-7 to TRBJ2-5; maybe TRBD1 (6 bases). Germline assignment: CDR1 SSHAT and CDR2 FNYEAQ (reference sequence). This CDR3 is 13 amino acids long. The V end was cut by 5 bases, the J end by 11 bases, with 18 bases between. CDR3 in DNA: TGTGCCAGCAGCCTCAACCCAGGGGACCAGCAGTACTTC. Amino acid sequence: CASSLNPGDQQYF. Drawing the rest from reference TRBV7-7 and TRBJ2-5, the complete variable domain is GAGVSQSPRYKVTKRGQDVTLRCDPISSHATLYWYQQALGQGPEFLTYFNYEAQPDKSGLPSDRFSAERPEGSISTLTIQRTEQRDSAMYRCASSLNPGDQQYFGPGTRLLVL.

This clonotype has only a few counts. The chain's CDR3 is CASSGQPYSNQPQHF. The CDR3 DNA is TGTGCCAGTAGTGGGCAGCCTTATAGCAATCAGCCCCAGCATTTT. This chain links TRBV19 with TRBJ1-5; unclear D gene. This CDR3 has 15 amino acids. The germline CDR1 and CDR2 sequences are LNHDA and SQIVND (reference sequence). Trimming took 5 bases from V and 0 from J, leaving 11 bases between them. Based on the CDR3 plus reference TRBV19 and TRBJ1-5, the full variable domain is DGGITQSPKYLFRKEGQNVTLSCEQNLNHDAMYWYRQDPGQGLRLIYYSQIVNDFQKGDIAEGYSVSREKKESFPLTVTSAQKNPTAFYLCASSGQPYSNQPQHFGDGTRLSIL.

A remark on this clonotype: Germline is not matched at one junction end, which may reflect a read error. This rearrangement joins TRBV6-2 or TRBV6-3 to TRBJ2-7; 7 bases agree with TRBD1. The length of the CDR3 is 14 residues. Per germline, CDR1 MNHEY and CDR2 SVGEGT. The CDR3 DNA is TGTGCCGGCAGTGACCTCGGGCAGGGGGAAGAGCAGTACTTC. It codes for CAGSDLGQGEEQYF.

This chain connects TRBV7-2 to TRBJ1-2; TRBD1 aligns across 8 bases. Germline CDR1 reads SGHTA; CDR2 reads FQGNSA. The CDR3 sequence is 14 residues long. With V trimmed by 0 bases and J by 7 bases, 4 bases remained unmatched. The CDR3 coding sequence is TGTGCCAGCAGCTTAGCGGTGCAGGGGGCTGGCTACACCTTC. Translated: CASSLAVQGAGYTF.

This chain connects TRBV30 to TRBJ2-6; D gene unclear. The CDR3 has 12 amino acids. Germline V lookup: CDR1 GTSNPN, CDR2 SVGIG (reference sequence). V gave up 5 bases and J gave up 3 bases, with 5 bases separating them. CDR3 loop: CAWVDGANVLTF. DNA of the CDR3: TGTGCCTGGGTGGATGGGGCCAACGTCCTGACTTTC. The full variable domain, completed using reference TRBV30 and TRBJ2-6, is SQTIHQWPATLVQPVGSPLSLECTVEGTSNPNLYWYRQAAGRGLQLLFYSVGIGQISSEVPQNLSASRPQDRQFILSSKKLLLSDSGFYLCAWVDGANVLTFGAGSRLTVL.

This rearrangement joins TRBV6-5 to TRBJ1-2, with 9 bases fitting TRBD1. Per the germline V gene, CDR1 is MNHEY and CDR2 is SVGAGI. The V and J ends lost 7 bases and 9 bases, in that order; junction bases with no gene match: 12. The CDR3 is made up of 14 amino acids. The CDR3 DNA reads as TGTGCCAGCACCCCGAGGGGGACAGGGCGAAGCTACACCTTC. Amino acids: CASTPRGTGRSYTF.

In this sample, this clonotype turned up a few times. The V gene is TRBV3-1, the J gene TRBJ1-5, with 7 bases identical to TRBD1. Germline loops: CDR1 LGHDT, CDR2 YNNKEL (reference sequence). With 0 bases clipped from V and 5 bases from J, the junction kept 10 bases outside the gene matches. The CDR3 runs 17 residues. The CDR3 spells CASSQDIRTGIYQPQHF. The CDR3 bases are TGTGCCAGCAGCCAAGATATTCGGACAGGAATTTATCAGCCCCAGCATTTT.

The chain carries TRBV20-1 and TRBJ2-7; maybe TRBD2 (6 bases). Germline V lookup: CDR1 DFQATT, CDR2 SNEGSKA (reference sequence). CDR3 length equals 12 residues. Deletions cut 8 bases from V and 5 bases from J, with 16 bases between. The CDR3 DNA reads TGCAGTCTACTGGGGGGTCGTAACGAGCAGTACTTC. Its protein is CSLLGGRNEQYF.

This clonotype appeared a few times. This chain connects TRBV19 to TRBJ2-3; D is ambiguous. The CDR3 has 11 residues. Germline lookup yields CDR1 LNHDA and CDR2 SQIVND (reference sequence). Deletions cut 7 bases from V and 8 bases from J, with 10 bases between. Here the CDR3 reads CASTGVGTQYF. The CDR3 DNA follows: TGTGCCAGTACAGGTGTAGGTACGCAGTATTTT.

CDR3 sequence: CASSLNGGSYNEQYF. The DNA for the CDR3 is TGCGCCAGCAGCTTGAATGGCGGATCATACAATGAGCAGTACTTC. The chain employs TRBV5-1 and TRBJ2-5; no reliable D call. CDR1 and CDR2 from the germline V gene are SGHRS and YFSETQ. The CDR3 spans 15 residues. Between the trimmed V and J ends, which lost 1 base and 11 bases, there was a span of 21 bases.

This chain connects TRBV30 to TRBJ1-1, with D perhaps matching TRBD1 (6 bases). V lost 6 bases, J lost 1 base, and 12 bases lay in between. Per the germline V gene, CDR1 is GTSNPN and CDR2 is SVGIG (reference sequence). This CDR3 spans 13 amino acids. This CDR3 is CACTGGGNTEAFF. CDR3 sequence (DNA): TGTGCCTGTACAGGAGGGGGGAACACTGAAGCTTTCTTT.

In its sample, this clonotype was seen many times. This chain connects TRBV5-1 to TRBJ2-7; 7 bases are a match to TRBD1. Germline-derived CDR1 and CDR2 are SGHRS and YFSETQ. The CDR3 is 13 amino acids. The trim removed 4 bases at V and 5 bases at J, leaving 6 bases unmatched. The CDR3 coding sequence is TGCGCCAGCAGCCCGGGACAGCTCCACGAGCAGTACTTC. It encodes CASSPGQLHEQYF.

Points on this clonotype: Given a much more abundant clone one base away, this may be a read error. CDR3 loop: CASSLGPGIYEQYF. DNA of the CDR3: TGTGCCAGCAGCTTGGGTCCAGGGATCTATGAGCAGTACTTC. This chain joins TRBV5-5 and TRBJ2-5, with D maybe TRBD1 (5 bases). V lost 0 bases and J lost 11, with 17 bases in between. Looked up from germline, CDR1 is SGHKS and CDR2 is YYEKEE (reference sequence). The CDR3 has 14 amino acids.

V and J are TRBV5-6 and TRBJ1-2; possible D gene TRBD1, 6 bases. CDR3 length: 14 amino acids. The V end was cut by 2 bases, the J end by 6 bases, with 14 bases between. CDR1 is SGHDT and CDR2 is YYEEEE in the germline V gene. The CDR3 region has the DNA TGTGCCAGCAGCTTCTCCGGGACATCAAATGGCTACACCTTC. Encoded protein: CASSFSGTSNGYTF.

The chain is built from TRBV5-1 and TRBJ2-5; possibly TRBD1 for D (5 bases). Trimming took off 0 bases at V and 5 bases at J, with 17 bases between the two ends. CDR1 SGHRS and CDR2 YFSETQ come from the germline V gene. The CDR3 extends over 16 amino acids. In nucleotides, the CDR3 is TGCGCCAGCAGCTTGGAGGGGAACTCCGAGTGGGAGACCCAGTACTTC. Its protein is CASSLEGNSEWETQYF.

Details on this clonotype: An end of the junction does not agree with germline; a read error may underlie this. The chain uses TRBV20-1 and TRBJ2-6; D is undetermined. The CDR3 contains 17 residues. Germline CDR1 is DFQATT and CDR2 is SNEGSKA (reference sequence). This chain's CDR3 is CSARDSSRSSRANVLAF. DNA of the CDR3: TGCAGTGCTAGAGACTCCAGTCGGAGCTCTAGGGCCAACGTCCTGGCTTTC.

This clonotype was picked up one time. This may arise from a read error, as a much more abundant clone is one base away. The chain combines TRBV7-9 with TRBJ2-5, with TRBD1 identical over 9 bases. The CDR3 runs 15 residues. The V gene end was trimmed by 5 bases and the J gene end by 11 bases; junction bases not matched to a gene: 15. The germline V gene has CDR1 SEHNR and CDR2 FQNEAQ (reference sequence). CDR3 sequence reads: CASSPGQGFVDEQYF. CDR3 DNA: TGTGCCAGCAGCCCCGGACAGGGGTTCGTCGATGAGCAGTACTTC.

This clonotype was recorded once. This may be a read error: a much more frequent sequence differs by one nucleotide. The missing conserved phenylalanine or tryptophan at the end of this CDR3 makes a read error likely. CDR3 DNA sequence: TGCAGTGCTAGTAAAACAGGGGTAAATTCACCCCTCCACTCT. Residues: CSASKTGVNSPLHS. This chain uses TRBV20-1 with TRBJ1-6; 7 nucleotides match TRBD1. Trimming removed 3 bases from V and 7 bases from J; junction bases left unmatched: 6. This CDR3 has 14 amino acids. Per the germline V gene, CDR1 is DFQATT and CDR2 is SNEGSKA (reference sequence).

Of note for this clonotype: Germline is not matched at one junction end, which may reflect a read error. Written as DNA, the CDR3 is TGCAGTGCCGTCCCGGGTGAAAGACTGTTTTTT. Protein: CSAVPGERLFF. V usage is TRBV20-1 and J usage is TRBJ1-4; no firm D call. CDR3 length: 11 residues. CDR1 and CDR2 from the germline V gene are DFQATT and SNEGSKA (reference sequence).

The chain uses TRBV18 and TRBJ1-1; D perhaps matches TRBD1 (6 bases). The V gene's germline CDR1 is KGHSH and CDR2 LQKENI. V lost 3 bases to trimming and J lost 5 bases, with 16 bases between them. The CDR3 length is 15 residues. Here the CDR3 reads CASSPTGYQGTEAFF. Here the CDR3 DNA reads TGTGCCAGCTCACCTACCGGGTACCAGGGGACTGAAGCTTTCTTT.

This clonotype was seen many times. This rearrangement joins TRBV10-3 to TRBJ2-3; the match to TRBD2 covers 7 bases. This CDR3 is 13 amino acids long. V lost 11 bases to trimming and J lost 1 base; unmatched junction nucleotides: 6. The germline V gene encodes CDR1 ENHRY and CDR2 SYGVKD. The CDR3 region is CAAGGFGTDTQYF. DNA of the CDR3: TGTGCCGCCGGGGGGTTTGGCACAGATACGCAGTATTTT.

The V and J genes are TRBV9 and TRBJ2-6, with D uncertain. V was trimmed by 0 bases and J by 10 bases, leaving 14 bases between them. The CDR3 is 15 amino acids. CDR1 and CDR2 (germline): SGDLS, YYNGEE. In DNA, the CDR3 is TGTGCCAGCAGCGTAGTAACTGCGGCCGGGAACGTCCTGACTTTC. Amino acid sequence: CASSVVTAAGNVLTF.